The sequence of this T cell receptor beta chain was determined in a study of OX40 agonist ivuxolimab in advanced cancers. Whole-study results and caveats: Compared with CD4+, CD8+ T cells on average had more expanded clones.

The timepoints at which blood was sampled were baseline, cycle 4 day 1, and cycle 7 day 1. Losses at the gene ends were 0 bases for V and 7 bases for J; bases not matched to a gene: 9. Germline V gene lookup returns CDR1 GTSNPN and CDR2 SVGIG (reference sequence). The CDR3 is made up of 15 amino acids. The method was immunoSEQ multiplex PCR; TCRdb's version includes in-frame clones alone and lacks a portion of them. The data hold 60,000 to 100,000 clones, with around 93% observed a single time. For this clone: What it recognizes is unknown.

The specimen comprised CD4+ or CD8+ T cells sorted from blood, sampled in a trial of the OX40 agonist ivuxolimab. This sequence was found in an adult with an advanced solid tumor such as melanoma, head and neck, liver or kidney cancer. The rearrangement joins TRBV30 to TRBJ2-1, with 7 bases aligning to TRBD2. CDR3 protein: CAWSVTAGSGNEQFF. The CDR3 DNA reads as TGTGCCTGGAGTGTAACAGCGGGGAGTGGGAATGAGCAGTTCTTC.